Included here is one T cell receptor beta chain sequence, with context. These data come from a study of T cell changes during pregnancy in multiple sclerosis. CDR1 SQVTM and CDR2 ANQGSEA come from the germline V gene. V gave up 3 bases and J gave up 4 bases, with 9 bases separating them. This CDR3 comprises 12 residues. Assay: immunoSEQ multiplex PCR; the TCRdb copy retains only in-frame clones and omits some. The table shows roughly 77,000 clones, with 80% to 95% occurring only once. This TCR was sampled from a female donor with multiple sclerosis, enrolled in a pregnancy study. This chain uses TRBV29-1 with TRBJ2-5; the D gene is possibly TRBD1 (5 bases). The input for sequencing was peripheral blood, taken in the second trimester of pregnancy. The CDR3: CSVEKGPETQYF. The CDR3 DNA sequence: TGCAGCGTTGAGAAGGGGCCAGAGACCCAGTACTTC.